The 7 T cell receptor beta chains reported below all come from one sample, sequenced in a study of beta chain features in type 1 diabetes. Study results and caveats: Across all four CD4+ subsets, people with type 1 diabetes showed modestly shorter TCRB CDR3s.

What these receptors recognize is not known. As every portion of the isolated RNA was reverse transcribed, the sequencing read expressed TCRB transcripts. Using immunoSEQ multiplex PCR, the repertoire was profiled, and TCRdb retains in-frame clones only, with some absent. The table lists around 130,000 clones, about a sixth of them singletons. The sample taken for sequencing was central memory CD4+ T cells from blood. The receptors derive from a man aged 25 to 45 with type 1 diabetes.

This clone was seen a few times. The chain has TRBV5-1 and TRBJ2-1; TRBD2 is a possible D gene (6 bases). The germline gives CDR1 SGHRS, CDR2 YFSETQ. The CDR3 runs 15 residues. V was trimmed by 4 bases and J by 0 bases, leaving 11 bases between them. The CDR3 coding sequence is TGCGCCAGCAGCCCCCGGGACTTCTCCTACAATGAGCAGTTCTTC. Translation gives CASSPRDFSYNEQFF.

This chain connects TRBV13 to TRBJ1-2; D unresolved. The CDR3 is 15 residues long. Germline CDR1 and CDR2: PRHDT and FYEKMQ (reference sequence). V gave up 0 bases and J gave up 2 bases, with 10 bases separating them. The CDR3 DNA sequence: TGTGCCAGCAGCTTAGGGACACGGAAAAACTATGGCTACACCTTC. Protein sequence: CASSLGTRKNYGYTF.

This clone was counted between two and nine times. V and J are TRBV5-1 and TRBJ2-7, with D perhaps being TRBD1 or TRBD2 (5 bases each). V was cut by 5 bases and J by 2 bases, with 20 bases left in between. Germline V gene lookup returns CDR1 SGHRS and CDR2 YFSETQ. CDR3 length equals 16 residues. The CDR3 DNA follows: TGCGCCAGCAGATCCACCCCCGGGGACGGAACCTACGAGCAGTACTTC. Residues: CASRSTPGDGTYEQYF.

This clone showed up many times. This CDR3 reads CASSLGTLSTDTQYF. In nucleotides, the CDR3 is TGCGCCAGCAGCCTAGGGACACTCAGCACAGATACGCAGTATTTT. V is TRBV4-3 and J is TRBJ2-3; a weak D match, TRBD1 (6 bases). The germline CDR1 and CDR2 sequences are LGHNA and YSLEER. V shed 4 bases and J shed 0 bases, with 11 bases lying between them. The CDR3 consists of 15 residues.

This clone was seen a handful of times. CDR3 residues: CAWSVQGAQKLFF. As DNA, the CDR3 is TGTGCCTGGAGTGTACAGGGGGCGCAGAAACTGTTTTTT. The chain links TRBV30 to TRBJ1-4; 9 bases agree with TRBD1. Losses at the gene ends were 0 bases for V and 11 bases for J; bases not matched to a gene: 4. This CDR3 comprises 13 residues. CDR1 is GTSNPN and CDR2 is SVGIG in the germline V gene (reference sequence).

Turning to this clone: At one boundary the junction diverges from the germline segment, which might be a read error. The chain combines TRBV29-1 with TRBJ1-1, with a possible D match to TRBD1 (5 bases). Germline-derived CDR1 and CDR2 are SQVTM and ANQGSEA. CDR3 length: 10 residues. The CDR3 region has the DNA TGTGGAGGGGCGAACACTGAAGCTTTCTTT. The encoded protein is CGGANTEAFF.

The CDR3 sequence is CAISEIGQGNSNEQFF. The CDR3 DNA sequence: TGTGCCATCAGTGAAATTGGGCAGGGAAACTCCAATGAGCAGTTCTTC. V is TRBV10-3 and J is TRBJ2-1; D possibly corresponds to TRBD1 (5 bases). Trimming pared 3 bases from V and 6 bases from J, leaving 18 bases between. The CDR3 spans 16 residues. Per the germline V gene, CDR1 is ENHRY and CDR2 is SYGVKD.